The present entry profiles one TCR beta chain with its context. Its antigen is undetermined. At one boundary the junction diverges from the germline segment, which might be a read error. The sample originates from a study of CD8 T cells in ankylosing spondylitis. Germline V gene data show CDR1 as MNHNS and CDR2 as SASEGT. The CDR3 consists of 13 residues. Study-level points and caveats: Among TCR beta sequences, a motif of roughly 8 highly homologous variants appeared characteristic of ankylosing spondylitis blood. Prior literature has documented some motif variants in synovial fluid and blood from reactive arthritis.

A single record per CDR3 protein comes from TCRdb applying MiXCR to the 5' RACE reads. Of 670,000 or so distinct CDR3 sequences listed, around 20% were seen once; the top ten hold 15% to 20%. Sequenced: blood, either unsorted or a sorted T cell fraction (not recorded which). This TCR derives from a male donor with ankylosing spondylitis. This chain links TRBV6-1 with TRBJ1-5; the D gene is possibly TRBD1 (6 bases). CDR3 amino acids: CASTSGGKQPQHF. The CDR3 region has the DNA TGTGCCAGCACCAGCGGGGGCAAGCAGCCCCAGCATTTT.